Described below is a single T cell receptor beta chain sequence and its context. Relative to the germline gene, one junction end is altered; a read error may explain this. Stated time point: newly diagnosed GD, antithyroid drugs for less than 3 months. RNA from PBMCs was the source of the TCR library. Germline V gene lookup returns CDR1 SGHAT and CDR2 FQDESV (reference sequence). The CDR3 loop spans 14 amino acids. Relying on iRepertoire HTBI primers and Arm-PCR of CDR3 regions, the team built TCR beta libraries. Each CDR3 protein is one row after TCRdb ran MiXCR on the multiplex PCR reads. The table records roughly 610,000 distinct CDR3 sequences, about 16% of them present only once. These data are taken from a study of regulatory T cells in long-lasting Graves disease. The same sample was also used in a study of T cells in Graves' hyperthyroidism and ophthalmopathy. That publication notes: HTBI primers were employed in a first-round RT-PCR of the TCR CDR3. Model predictions of ophthalmopathy came a median approximately 6.2 months before onset.

The chain joins TRBV11-1 to TRBJ2-2; D is ambiguous. The clonotype was recovered from a man aged 18 to 30 with Graves disease. This specimen was peripheral blood mononuclear cells (PBMCs), taken at new diagnosis, from a patient treated with antithyroid drugs. The CDR3 loop reads CASSSITSAGELFF. The CDR3 nucleotides are TGCGCCAGCAGCTCCATAACGTCGGCCGGGGAGCTGTTTTTT.